Described below is a single T cell receptor (beta chain) sequence and its context. What it recognizes is unknown. These data come from a study of cytomegalovirus exposure and HLA in healthy donors. Overall study findings and caveats: In vitro confirmation showed three CMV-associated chains to be CMV antigen specific. For most TCR sequences rarity was the rule, although some public TCRs occurred in many donors.

The PCR contained 60 Vbeta and 13 Jbeta primers. Using immunoSEQ multiplex PCR, the repertoire was profiled, and TCRdb retains in-frame clones only, with some absent. The table has roughly 150,000 clones, about three quarters seen once. The CDR3 is 15 residues long. V dropped 5 bases and J dropped 7 bases, with 20 bases sitting between them. Germline V gene data show CDR1 as SEHNR and CDR2 as FQNEAQ (reference sequence). The chain employs TRBV7-9 and TRBJ1-2; D may be TRBD1 (6 bases). The sample taken for sequencing was PBMCs. The sequence was obtained from a male donor in good health and CMV-seronegative. CDR3 in DNA: TGTGCCAGCAGCCAGTGGACAGAGGGAATTGGTGGCTACACCTTC. Amino acids: CASSQWTEGIGGYTF.